This is a list of T cell receptor beta chains from one sample in a study of blood T cell repertoires in COVID-19. Here immunoSEQ multiplex PCR was the method, and the copy in TCRdb shows in-frame clones only, minus some. Among roughly 200,000 clones listed, around 80% were seen once. The specimen sequenced was peripheral blood. These receptors were taken from a woman of 80 years or more with active or convalescent COVID-19. CDR3s include the opening cysteine and the closing phenylalanine or tryptophan. D genes are given only for firm matches. Only some rows state a clone size, as once, few, many or a class for expanded clones.

j_gene: TRBJ2-3; d_gene: TRBD1; v_gene: TRBV6-5; abundance: NA; CDR3nt: TGTGCCAGCAGTTACGGACAGGGGGCGACGGCGCAGTATTTT; CDR3aa: CASSYGQGATAQYF
j_gene: TRBJ1-1; d_gene: NA; v_gene: TRBV3-1/TRBV3-2; abundance: NA; CDR3nt: TGTGCCAGCAGCCAAGGGGGCTTTGGTACATTGAACACTGAAGCTTTCTTT; CDR3aa: CASSQGGFGTLNTEAFF
j_gene: TRBJ2-7; d_gene: NA; v_gene: TRBV5-1; abundance: NA; CDR3nt: TGCGCCAGCCGGGATCGGGTAAGCTCCTACGAGCAGTACTTC; CDR3aa: CASRDRVSSYEQYF
j_gene: TRBJ2-2; d_gene: TRBD2; v_gene: TRBV7-9; abundance: NA; CDR3nt: TGTGCCAGCAGCCCGACTAGCGGGGACACCGGGGAGCTGTTTTTT; CDR3aa: CASSPTSGDTGELFF
j_gene: TRBJ2-1; d_gene: NA; v_gene: TRBV7-9; abundance: NA; CDR3nt: TGTGCCAGCAGCTTACGCCTACTGGGGCACAATGAGCAGTTCTTC; CDR3aa: CASSLRLLGHNEQFF
j_gene: TRBJ2-7; d_gene: NA; v_gene: TRBV29-1; abundance: NA; CDR3nt: TGCAGCGTTGAAGATCTCCTGGGAGGCGACGAGCAGTACTTC; CDR3aa: CSVEDLLGGDEQYF
j_gene: TRBJ2-7; d_gene: TRBD2; v_gene: TRBV5-5; abundance: few; CDR3nt: TGTGCCAGCAGCTCCCCGGGCGGGAGGGGTCGGGAGCAGTACTTC; CDR3aa: CASSSPGGRGREQYF
j_gene: TRBJ2-7; d_gene: TRBD2; v_gene: TRBV3-1/TRBV3-2; abundance: NA; CDR3nt: TGTGCCAGCAGCCAGGCGACTAGCGGGGGGGTCTACGAGCAGTACTTC; CDR3aa: CASSQATSGGVYEQYF
j_gene: TRBJ2-1; d_gene: TRBD2; v_gene: TRBV7-2; abundance: NA; CDR3nt: TGTGCCAGCAGCTTAGCTAGCCTTTACCGGACTAGCGCGTACAATGAGCAGTTCTTC; CDR3aa: CASSLASLYRTSAYNEQFF
j_gene: TRBJ1-5; d_gene: TRBD1; v_gene: TRBV23-1; abundance: NA; CDR3nt: TGCGCCAGCAACTGGACAGGGCTGAATCAGCCCCAGCATTTT; CDR3aa: CASNWTGLNQPQHF
j_gene: TRBJ1-1; d_gene: NA; v_gene: TRBV15; abundance: NA; CDR3nt: TGTGCCACCAGCAGACGACGAGACATGAACACTGAAGCTTTCTTT; CDR3aa: CATSRRRDMNTEAFF
j_gene: TRBJ1-1; d_gene: TRBD1; v_gene: TRBV2; abundance: once; CDR3nt: TGTGCCAGCAGGGGACAGGGGTTGAACACTGAAGCTTTCTTT; CDR3aa: CASRGQGLNTEAFF
j_gene: TRBJ1-1; d_gene: NA; v_gene: TRBV2; abundance: few; CDR3nt: TGTGCCAGCAGTGAAGGCAGGATGGGTGACACTGAAGCTTTCTTT; CDR3aa: CASSEGRMGDTEAFF
j_gene: TRBJ2-1; d_gene: TRBD2; v_gene: TRBV9; abundance: NA; CDR3nt: TGTGCCAGCAGCCGAGACCCACAAGCGGCGGGGGGCTACAATGAGCAGTTCTTC; CDR3aa: CASSRDPQAAGGYNEQFF
j_gene: TRBJ2-3; d_gene: NA; v_gene: TRBV11-2; abundance: NA; CDR3nt: TGTGCCAGCAGCTCGCCCGGCGGGCGTCGCACAGATACGCAGTATTTT; CDR3aa: CASSSPGGRRTDTQYF
j_gene: TRBJ2-1; d_gene: TRBD2; v_gene: TRBV15; abundance: once; CDR3nt: TGTGCCGCCGGGGGGGATCAACGCTACAATGAGCAGTTCTTC; CDR3aa: CAAGGDQRYNEQFF
j_gene: TRBJ2-5; d_gene: NA; v_gene: TRBV19; abundance: NA; CDR3nt: TGTGCCAGCCGAATACAGGGACGGGAGACCCAGTACTTC; CDR3aa: CASRIQGRETQYF